The 14 T cell receptor beta chains presented below share a single source sample, sequenced in a study of blood T cell repertoires in COVID-19. Data came from immunoSEQ multiplex PCR; TCRdb stores just in-frame clones and leaves some out. The sample has 200,000 to 250,000 clones; about 85% are singletons. Sequenced input: PBMCs or T cells enriched from blood (not recorded which). Every receptor here comes from a woman in her 30s who had recovered from COVID-19.

The chain employs TRBV7-3 and TRBJ1-6; weak D call: TRBD1 (6 bases). Germline assignment: CDR1 SGHTA and CDR2 FQGTGA. The CDR3 loop spans 12 amino acids. Trimming took 8 bases from V and 7 from J, leaving 9 bases between them. CDR3 amino acids: CASGQLNSPLHF. The CDR3 nucleotides read TGTGCCAGCGGACAGTTAAATTCACCCCTCCACTTT.

The chain carries TRBV7-7 and TRBJ2-7; tentatively, D is TRBD2 (5 bases). This CDR3 has 13 residues. The V gene lost 1 base and the J gene lost 6 bases, with 10 bases spanning the gap. Germline V gene data show CDR1 as SSHAT and CDR2 as FNYEAQ (reference sequence). The CDR3 is CASSLDDRGEQYF. In nucleotides, the CDR3 is TGTGCCAGCAGCTTAGACGACCGGGGCGAGCAGTACTTC.

The V gene is TRBV4-1, the J gene TRBJ2-3; no reliable D call. Germline values: CDR1 MGHRA, CDR2 YSYEKL. Trimming cost V 0 bases and J 0 bases, with 13 bases left between them. This CDR3 region has 17 residues. Here the CDR3 DNA reads TGCGCCAGCAGCCAAGATGAGTGGGCACTCAGCACAGATACGCAGTATTTT. Its protein product is CASSQDEWALSTDTQYF.

The gene calls are TRBV9 and TRBJ1-4, with TRBD1 matching 7 bases. V lost 0 bases, J lost 7 bases, and 6 bases stayed unmatched. The CDR3 sequence is 15 residues long. Germline CDR1 and CDR2: SGDLS and YYNGEE. This chain's CDR3 is CASSVGDRLFEKLFF. As DNA, the CDR3 is TGTGCCAGCAGCGTAGGGGACAGACTATTTGAAAAACTGTTTTTT.

V and J are TRBV7-9 and TRBJ1-2, with 7 bases fitting TRBD1. J lost 6 bases, V lost 3 bases, and 4 bases had no gene match. This CDR3 has 13 amino acids. Germline CDR1 and CDR2: SEHNR and FQNEAQ (reference sequence). This CDR3 reads CASSFQGEDGYTF. In DNA form, the CDR3 reads TGTGCCAGCAGCTTCCAGGGGGAGGATGGCTACACCTTC.

This clone was seen more than once but under ten times. This rearrangement joins TRBV7-2 to TRBJ2-7; TRBD2 matches 13 bases. CDR3 length: 16 residues. Germline CDR1 and CDR2: SGHTA and FQGNSA. Losses at the gene ends were 5 bases for V and 6 bases for J; bases not matched to a gene: 10. The CDR3 sequence: CASSPGLAGDHREQYF. For the CDR3, the DNA is TGTGCCAGCAGCCCCGGACTAGCGGGGGATCATCGCGAGCAGTACTTC.

The chain carries TRBV3-1 (or the pseudogene TRBV3-2) and TRBJ1-2; TRBD1 matches 11 bases. The CDR3 spans 16 residues. V lost 2 bases and J lost 4; bases outside the gene matches: 6. CDR1 and CDR2 from the germline V gene are LGHDT and YNNKEL (reference sequence). CDR3 nucleotide sequence: TGTGCCAGCAGCCAACTTGGACAGGGGGCAGTCTATGGCTACACCTTC. Protein: CASSQLGQGAVYGYTF.

The genes are TRBV12-3 or TRBV12-4 and TRBJ1-5, with unresolved D. CDR3 size: 11 residues. V lost 3 bases and J lost 6, with 3 bases in between. DNA of the CDR3: TGTGCCAGCAGTTTGGCTCAGCCCCAGCATTTT. This encodes CASSLAQPQHF.

The chain uses TRBV4-3 and TRBJ2-3, with 13 positions matching TRBD2. The CDR3 is made up of 14 amino acids. The germline gives CDR1 LGHNA, CDR2 YSLEER. V shed 5 bases and J 6 bases; nucleotides not matched to a gene: 2. CDR3 residues: CASSGLAGEDTQYF. CDR3 bases: TGCGCCAGCAGCGGACTAGCGGGGGAGGATACGCAGTATTTT.

The rearrangement links TRBV7-8 to TRBJ2-6; 7 bases are shared with TRBD1. Trimming removed 5 bases from V and 4 bases from J; junction bases left unmatched: 14. CDR1 is SGHVS, CDR2 FQNEAQ, per germline. The CDR3 runs to 18 residues. The chain's CDR3 is CASSLYNMGQSGANVLTF. In nucleotides, the CDR3 is TGTGCCAGCAGCCTTTACAATATGGGACAGTCAGGGGCCAACGTCCTGACTTTC.

The genes are TRBV5-1 and TRBJ1-3; 8 positions match TRBD1. Losses at the gene ends were 3 bases for V and 1 base for J; bases not matched to a gene: 3. Germline-derived CDR1 and CDR2 are SGHRS and YFSETQ. This CDR3 spans 15 amino acids. The CDR3 DNA reads as TGCGCCAGCAGCTGGGACAGGTGGTCTGGAAACACCATATATTTT. Protein sequence: CASSWDRWSGNTIYF.

The chain uses TRBV10-1 and TRBJ1-1; 7 nucleotides agree with TRBD1. The CDR3 spans 17 residues. The ends lost 10 bases at V and 1 base at J; junction bases unmatched: 18. CDR1 WNHNN and CDR2 SYGVQD come from the germline V gene (reference sequence). The CDR3 coding sequence is TGCGCCATGGGAGACATGGCAGGGGGAATGCCGAACACTGAAGCTTTCTTT. Translating it yields CAMGDMAGGMPNTEAFF.

The table lists this clone with a count of one. V is TRBV19 and J is TRBJ1-6; tentative D call: TRBD1 (5 bases). This CDR3 has 17 residues. In germline, CDR1 is LNHDA, CDR2 SQIVND (reference sequence). Trimming took off 3 bases at V and 7 bases at J, with 19 bases between the two ends. CDR3 sequence: CASSIKGVGRMNSPLHF. The CDR3 DNA sequence: TGTGCCAGTAGTATTAAAGGGGTCGGACGGATGAATTCACCCCTCCACTTT.

The chain has TRBV6-2 or TRBV6-3 and TRBJ2-7; D is ambiguous. Germline values: CDR1 MNHEY, CDR2 SVGEGT. The germline V and J ends were trimmed by 2 bases and 3 bases, with 8 bases remaining between them. This CDR3 is 13 amino acids long. The CDR3 DNA follows: TGTGCCAGCAGTTACAGCAACCGCTACGAGCAGTACTTC. This gives the protein CASSYSNRYEQYF.